The rows below give T cell receptor beta chains drawn from one sample of a study of CD8 T cells in ankylosing spondylitis. A single record per CDR3 protein comes from TCRdb applying MiXCR to the 5' RACE reads. The table lists about 440,000 distinct CDR3 sequences, under 20% of them singletons. The source material was blood, either unsorted or a sorted T cell fraction (not recorded which). The receptors shown here come from a male donor with ankylosing spondylitis. CDR3s include the opening cysteine and the closing phenylalanine or tryptophan. Only part of the rows carry a size: once, few, many, or a class if the clone is expanded.

j_call clone_size v_call cdr3_aa
TRBJ2-7 - TRBV2 CASMQDREDEQYF
TRBJ2-7 few TRBV20-1 CSARGGGTYEQYF
TRBJ2-1 - TRBV28 CASRGQYNEQFF
TRBJ2-7 - TRBV5-1 CASSSSKLAGGLYEQYF
TRBJ1-6 - TRBV9 CASSFEPGNSPLHF
TRBJ1-1 few TRBV7-9 CASSPGTGRNTEAFF
TRBJ2-7 - TRBV5-1 CASSLTTSGEGSSSYEQYF
TRBJ1-1 - TRBV5-1 CASSFRGPSTEAFF
TRBJ1-5 few TRBV2 CASSDGKGGNQPQHF
TRBJ2-7 many TRBV12-3/TRBV12-4 CASRLAGTYEQYF
TRBJ2-1 - TRBV3-1 CASSQLDSYNEQFF
TRBJ2-1 - TRBV28 CASSVGGTYNEQFF
TRBJ2-7 - TRBV20-1 CSARDVGLRGAYEQYF
TRBJ2-5 - TRBV20-1 CSARDQGAGGLMGETQYF
TRBJ2-7 few TRBV3-1 CASSPQGAEQYF
TRBJ1-5 - TRBV7-9 CANSLGYSNQPQHF
TRBJ2-5 - TRBV5-1 CASSFGPAYPEETQYF
TRBJ1-2 many TRBV12-3/TRBV12-4 CASSLAGYYGYTF
TRBJ2-3 - TRBV7-8 CASSTRDSDTDTQYF
TRBJ2-5 - TRBV12-3/TRBV12-4 CASSGQAETQYF
TRBJ2-7 - TRBV6-1 CASMPWGTAYEQYF
TRBJ2-7 few TRBV15 CATSRGSGGYEQYF
TRBJ2-7 few TRBV5-1 CASSLEGSGGGEQYF
TRBJ1-1 - TRBV5-1 CASSLAMQGPNTEAFF
TRBJ2-1 - TRBV7-2 CASSRGAPSYNEQFF
TRBJ1-2 - TRBV28 CASSWTPNYGYTF
TRBJ2-3 - TRBV5-1 CASSPPGLAGLEDTQYF
TRBJ1-4 - TRBV20-1 CSARDPRLGEKLFF
TRBJ1-1 many TRBV7-3 CASSFSLSTEAFF
TRBJ2-2 - TRBV7-2 CASSSYGLALNTGELFF
TRBJ1-2 few TRBV7-9 CASSSISGQGPNYGYTF
TRBJ2-7 few TRBV3-1 CASSQEMHEQYF
TRBJ2-3 - TRBV3-1 CASSHYGSGGTTDTQYF
TRBJ2-3 - TRBV11-2 CASSRSPGSFTADTQYF
TRBJ1-4 few TRBV5-5 CASSLRDEKLFF
TRBJ2-5 - TRBV7-9 CASSSSGRYQETQYF
TRBJ2-1 - TRBV12-3/TRBV12-4 CASSFGGVRNEQFF
TRBJ2-3 - TRBV7-6 CASSLVGAGGSTDTQYF
TRBJ1-4 - TRBV3-1 CASSQVPDRANEKLFF
TRBJ1-1 - TRBV20-1 CSAREDQYTEAFF
TRBJ1-1 few TRBV7-2 CASSRNDGWNTEAFF
TRBJ2-7 many TRBV10-3 CATSYTGIPDEQYF
TRBJ2-3 many TRBV27 CASQSAGGHTQYF
TRBJ2-3 - TRBV15 CATSRDRLGDTQYF
TRBJ2-7 few TRBV12-3/TRBV12-4 CASSLAQVWGSGRGGYEQYF
TRBJ2-3 few TRBV6-1 CASSRRGTSTDTQYF
TRBJ2-5 - TRBV3-1 CASSQGAGRGETQYF
TRBJ1-1 many TRBV27 CATSPQRERDEAFF
TRBJ2-2 - TRBV11-2 CASSQPGRRNTGELFF
TRBJ2-1 few TRBV3-1 CASSQEVLSSYNEQFF
TRBJ1-4 - TRBV2 CASSTGQGREKLFF
TRBJ2-4 - TRBV7-9 CASSLGQGDSIQYF
TRBJ1-1 many TRBV5-1 CASSLRTDTEAFF
TRBJ1-2 - TRBV29-1 CSTRTGSANYGYTF
TRBJ2-2 few TRBV20-1 CSARGAGGFTGELFF
TRBJ2-1 - TRBV5-1 CASQLAGGLNEQFF
TRBJ2-1 few TRBV6-1 CASIPGGGPYNEQFF
TRBJ1-1 many TRBV7-2 CASSLSSPSQAFF
TRBJ1-1 - TRBV19 CASSIESSGLRNTEAFF